These T cell receptor beta chains were read from a single sample in a study of spatial heterogeneity in lung cancer. TCRdb itself ran the 5' RACE reads through MiXCR, one entry per CDR3 protein. The data show about 18,000 distinct CDR3 sequences, about 19% seen once. The specimen was PBMCs, collected at surgery. The receptors derive from a male donor with early-stage non-small cell lung cancer. CDR3s include the opening cysteine and the closing phenylalanine or tryptophan. The D gene is left open where the match is weak. Part of the rows lack a size; the others show once, few, many or a class for expanded clones.

size: many
J: TRBJ2-2
D: TRBD1
V: TRBV20-1
CDR3: CSARVGQGAKTGELFF
DNA: TGCAGTGCTAGAGTCGGCCAGGGGGCTAAGACCGGGGAGCTGTTTTTT

size: many
J: TRBJ1-5
D: -
V: TRBV9
CDR3: CASSAQLNQPQHF
DNA: TGTGCCAGCAGCGCCCAACTAAATCAGCCCCAGCATTTT

size: -
J: TRBJ2-6
D: -
V: TRBV29-1
CDR3: CSVEPRDARANVLTF
DNA: TGCAGCGTTGAGCCCCGGGACGCCCGGGCCAACGTCCTGACTTTC

size: -
J: TRBJ2-1
D: TRBD2
V: TRBV4-2
CDR3: CASSQDGNGGTYNEQFF
DNA: TGTGCCAGCAGCCAAGATGGAAACGGGGGGACCTACAATGAGCAGTTCTTC

size: -
J: TRBJ1-5
D: -
V: TRBV11-2
CDR3: CASSLDPRPNQPQHF
DNA: TGTGCCAGCAGCTTAGATCCCCGCCCGAATCAGCCCCAGCATTTT

size: many
J: TRBJ1-1
D: -
V: TRBV7-8
CDR3: CASSPGRLVTEAFF
DNA: TGTGCCAGCAGCCCCGGACGGCTGGTCACTGAAGCTTTCTTT

size: medium-sized
J: TRBJ2-2
D: -
V: TRBV7-9
CDR3: CASSLGPHTGELFF
DNA: TGTGCCAGCAGCCTGGGCCCACACACCGGGGAGCTGTTTTTT

size: few
J: TRBJ2-7
D: TRBD2
V: TRBV7-6
CDR3: CASSPRDYPSYEQYF
DNA: TGTGCCAGCAGCCCCCGGGACTACCCTTCCTACGAGCAGTACTTC

size: many
J: TRBJ1-2
D: TRBD1
V: TRBV12-3/TRBV12-4
CDR3: CASRLQGNYGYTF
DNA: TGTGCCAGCAGGCTACAGGGGAACTATGGCTACACCTTC

size: few
J: TRBJ1-1
D: TRBD1
V: TRBV3-1
CDR3: CASSQETGPWNEAFF
DNA: TGTGCCAGCAGCCAAGAGACAGGGCCGTGGAATGAAGCTTTCTTT

size: -
J: TRBJ1-3
D: -
V: TRBV3-1
CDR3: CASSQDLGLTIYF
DNA: TGTGCCAGCAGCCAAGATCTCGGGTTGACCATATATTTT

size: many
J: TRBJ1-2
D: -
V: TRBV3-1
CDR3: CASSQMGSGYTF
DNA: TGTGCCAGCAGCCAAATGGGGAGTGGCTACACCTTC

size: -
J: TRBJ1-1
D: -
V: TRBV5-1
CDR3: CASSSGGWTEAFF
DNA: TGCGCCAGCAGCAGCGGAGGGTGGACTGAAGCTTTCTTT

size: many
J: TRBJ2-3
D: TRBD2
V: TRBV7-3
CDR3: CASSLGTSGGTDTQYF
DNA: TGTGCCAGCAGCTTGGGGACTAGCGGGGGAACAGATACGCAGTATTTT

size: many
J: TRBJ1-1
D: -
V: TRBV12-3/TRBV12-4
CDR3: CASSLRQGSTEAFF
DNA: TGTGCCAGCAGTTTACGCCAGGGTTCCACTGAAGCTTTCTTT

size: -
J: TRBJ2-7
D: -
V: TRBV9
CDR3: CASSVTPGVEQYF
DNA: TGTGCCAGCAGCGTGACTCCTGGGGTGGAGCAGTACTTC

size: -
J: TRBJ2-7
D: -
V: TRBV7-3
CDR3: CASSLGGSAYEQYF
DNA: TGTGCCAGCAGCTTGGGGGGCAGCGCCTACGAGCAGTACTTC

size: many
J: TRBJ2-5
D: TRBD1
V: TRBV19
CDR3: CASSMGGQGKETQYF
DNA: TGTGCCAGTAGTATGGGGGGACAGGGAAAAGAGACCCAGTACTTC

size: few
J: TRBJ1-1
D: -
V: TRBV3-1
CDR3: CASSQAGHGNTEAFF
DNA: TGTGCCAGCAGCCAGGCGGGACATGGGAACACTGAAGCTTTCTTT

size: medium-sized
J: TRBJ2-5
D: -
V: TRBV6-5
CDR3: CASSFWRDGETQYF
DNA: TGTGCCAGCAGTTTTTGGAGGGACGGGGAGACCCAGTACTTC

size: -
J: TRBJ2-7
D: -
V: TRBV6-2/TRBV6-3
CDR3: CASSSSHEQYF
DNA: TGTGCCAGCAGCTCAAGCCACGAGCAGTACTTC

size: many
J: TRBJ1-1
D: TRBD1
V: TRBV7-9
CDR3: CASSWTGETFF
DNA: TGTGCCAGCAGCTGGACAGGGGAAACTTTCTTT

size: medium-sized
J: TRBJ1-5
D: TRBD1
V: TRBV2
CDR3: CASTPGQTSNQPQHF
DNA: TGTGCCAGCACCCCGGGACAGACTAGCAATCAGCCCCAGCATTTT

size: few
J: TRBJ2-5
D: TRBD2
V: TRBV6-5
CDR3: CASGSMGGVGPQYF
DNA: TGTGCCAGCGGCTCTATGGGGGGGGTTGGACCCCAGTACTTC

size: few
J: TRBJ2-7
D: -
V: TRBV29-1
CDR3: CSVEDPGTGNYEQYF
DNA: TGCAGCGTTGAAGATCCGGGCACAGGGAACTACGAGCAGTACTTC

size: -
J: TRBJ2-3
D: -
V: TRBV12-3/TRBV12-4
CDR3: CASTQTVYSTDTQYF
DNA: TGTGCCAGCACCCAGACAGTTTATAGCACAGATACGCAGTATTTT

size: -
J: TRBJ2-3
D: -
V: TRBV10-1
CDR3: CASSKGLRTDTQYF
DNA: TGCGCCAGCAGTAAGGGGTTAAGAACAGATACGCAGTATTTT

size: many
J: TRBJ2-2
D: -
V: TRBV12-3/TRBV12-4
CDR3: CASSADTGATNTGELFF
DNA: TGTGCCAGCAGTGCCGACACAGGAGCGACGAACACCGGGGAGCTGTTTTTT

size: -
J: TRBJ1-2
D: -
V: TRBV3-1
CDR3: CASSQRFGQAVYGYTF
DNA: TGTGCCAGCAGCCAACGGTTCGGGCAGGCAGTCTATGGCTACACCTTC

size: -
J: TRBJ1-5
D: TRBD1
V: TRBV4-2
CDR3: CASSPTGAPNQPQHF
DNA: TGTGCCAGCAGCCCGACAGGGGCGCCAAATCAGCCCCAGCATTTT

size: many
J: TRBJ2-1
D: -
V: TRBV4-2
CDR3: CASSQDLRDAQFF
DNA: TGTGCCAGCAGCCAAGATCTGCGGGACGCTCAGTTCTTC

size: medium-sized
J: TRBJ1-1
D: -
V: TRBV27
CDR3: CASSWGGAGTEAFF
DNA: TGTGCCAGCAGTTGGGGGGGCGCGGGGACTGAAGCTTTCTTT

size: many
J: TRBJ2-5
D: TRBD1
V: TRBV30
CDR3: CAWSFWQGEETQYF
DNA: TGTGCCTGGAGTTTCTGGCAGGGGGAAGAGACCCAGTACTTC

size: -
J: TRBJ1-5
D: TRBD1
V: TRBV6-2/TRBV6-3
CDR3: CASSYEGQGVWRANQPQHF
DNA: TGTGCCAGCAGTTACGAGGGACAGGGTGTGTGGAGGGCCAATCAGCCCCAGCATTTT

size: -
J: TRBJ2-6
D: -
V: TRBV23-1
CDR3: CASTPRGAGANVLTF
DNA: TGCGCCAGCACCCCAAGGGGGGCTGGGGCCAACGTCCTGACTTTC

size: few
J: TRBJ2-1
D: -
V: TRBV4-2
CDR3: CASSQVVSYYNEQFF
DNA: TGTGCCAGCAGCCAAGTGGTATCCTACTACAATGAGCAGTTCTTC

size: many
J: TRBJ1-5
D: -
V: TRBV10-3
CDR3: CAISESGADQPQHF
DNA: TGTGCCATCAGTGAGTCTGGGGCCGATCAGCCCCAGCATTTT

size: many
J: TRBJ2-7
D: TRBD1
V: TRBV5-1
CDR3: CASRLEGQESYEQYF
DNA: TGCGCCAGCAGGCTTGAGGGACAGGAGTCCTACGAGCAGTACTTC

size: many
J: TRBJ2-1
D: TRBD1
V: TRBV7-3
CDR3: CASSLMGQGHNEQFF
DNA: TGTGCCAGCAGCTTAATGGGACAGGGTCACAATGAGCAGTTCTTC

size: few
J: TRBJ1-1
D: -
V: TRBV7-9
CDR3: CASNRVIENTEAFF
DNA: TGTGCCAGCAACAGGGTGATTGAGAACACTGAAGCTTTCTTT

size: few
J: TRBJ2-5
D: -
V: TRBV20-1
CDR3: CSALTSDARETQYF
DNA: TGCAGTGCTCTTACTTCGGACGCGAGGGAGACCCAGTACTTC

size: -
J: TRBJ1-6
D: -
V: TRBV12-3/TRBV12-4
CDR3: CASRVQNSPLHF
DNA: TGTGCCAGCAGGGTTCAGAATTCACCCCTCCACTTT

size: -
J: TRBJ1-2
D: -
V: TRBV3-1
CDR3: CASSREVTIPYGYTF
DNA: TGTGCCAGCAGCAGAGAGGTCACAATTCCATATGGCTACACCTTC